The 25 T cell receptor beta chains below come from one sample, sequenced in a study of beta chain features in type 1 diabetes. Study results and caveats: In every one of the four CD4+ subsets, TCRB CDR3s were moderately but significantly shorter in Type 1 diabetes patients.

Their antigens remain unidentified. Sequencing targeted expressed TCRB transcripts, as all isolated RNA had been reverse transcribed. Generated by immunoSEQ multiplex PCR, the TCRdb table keeps only in-frame clones and is missing some. Of under 300,000 clones listed, 9.5% to 13% are singletons. The material sequenced was naive CD4+ T cells from blood. These receptors were collected from a man aged 25-45 years with type 1 diabetes.

This rearrangement joins TRBV5-1 to TRBJ2-2; 7 bases map to TRBD1. Germline V gene sequence: CDR1 SGHRS, CDR2 YFSETQ. Trimming took 2 bases from V and 6 from J; bases not matched to a gene: 4. CDR3 length equals 14 residues. The CDR3 sequence: CASSFGQGAGELFF. As DNA, the CDR3 is TGCGCCAGCAGCTTCGGGCAGGGGGCCGGGGAGCTGTTTTTT.

The rearrangement joins TRBV9 to TRBJ2-6; D remains unclear. The V gene's germline CDR1 is SGDLS and CDR2 YYNGEE. The CDR3 runs 16 residues. V shed 2 bases and J shed 0 bases, with 9 bases lying between them. CDR3 region: CASSVPGSSGANVLTF. Written as DNA, the CDR3 is TGTGCCAGCAGCGTCCCAGGAAGCTCTGGGGCCAACGTCCTGACTTTC.

V is TRBV19 and J is TRBJ2-1, with unresolved D. V dropped 4 bases and J dropped 5 bases, with 9 bases sitting between them. CDR3 length: 13 amino acids. The germline CDR1 and CDR2 sequences are LNHDA and SQIVND (reference sequence). DNA of the CDR3: TGTGCCAGTAGTACCCCCCCGGACAATGAGCAGTTCTTC. The encoded protein is CASSTPPDNEQFF.

This chain links TRBV5-6 with TRBJ1-5; D unclear. CDR1 and CDR2 (germline): SGHDT, YYEEEE. V was cut by 0 bases and J by 6 bases, with 7 bases left in between. The CDR3 totals 13 residues. CDR3 sequence: CASSLAGTQPQHF. CDR3 bases: TGTGCCAGCAGCTTGGCGGGTACTCAGCCCCAGCATTTT.

The V gene is TRBV6-5, the J gene TRBJ2-5; 11 bases align to TRBD2. This CDR3 region has 16 residues. The V and J ends lost 2 bases and 4 bases, in that order; junction bases with no gene match: 6. From germline, CDR1 is MNHEY and CDR2 SVGAGI. This CDR3 reads CASSYPGLAGGETQYF. CDR3 bases: TGTGCCAGCAGTTACCCTGGACTAGCGGGCGGAGAGACCCAGTACTTC.

A few counts support this clone. The chain links TRBV6-5 to TRBJ1-1; D is possibly TRBD1 (6 bases). The V end was cut by 0 bases, the J end by 1 base, with 12 bases between. CDR1 is MNHEY, CDR2 SVGAGI, per germline. CDR3 length equals 16 residues. The CDR3 region has the DNA TGTGCCAGCAGTTACTCGCATGGGGGCTCGAACACTGAAGCTTTCTTT. Protein product: CASSYSHGGSNTEAFF.

The chain is built from TRBV6-6 and TRBJ2-7; tentatively, D is TRBD2 (5 bases). The CDR3 length is 13 residues. The germline gives CDR1 MNHNY, CDR2 SVGAGI (reference sequence). V lost 6 bases and J 7 bases, leaving 16 bases between the germline ends. CDR3 in amino acids: CASSSVGVGEQYF. DNA for the CDR3: TGTGCCAGCAGCTCCGTCGGGGTGGGGGAGCAGTACTTC.

The CDR3 loop is CASSLGTASYEQYF. The CDR3 DNA reads TGCGCCAGCAGCTTGGGGACAGCCTCCTACGAGCAGTACTTC. The V call is TRBV5-1, the J call TRBJ2-7; D is possibly TRBD1 (6 bases). CDR1 is SGHRS, CDR2 YFSETQ, per germline. The CDR3 is 14 residues long. V was shortened by 0 bases and J by 0 bases, with 7 bases between the two germline ends.

This clone has more than one count but fewer than ten. J is TRBJ2-3 and V is TRBV7-2, with D possibly matching TRBD2 (5 bases). The germline gives CDR1 SGHTA, CDR2 FQGNSA. The CDR3 loop spans 17 amino acids. The V and J ends lost 4 bases and 1 base respectively, with 18 bases between them. DNA of the CDR3: TGTGCCAGCAGCTCCGGCCGGGGAAGACTTCGCACAGATACGCAGTATTTT. Translated, it gives CASSSGRGRLRTDTQYF. The variable domain in full, completed from reference TRBV7-2 and TRBJ2-3, reads GAGVSQSPSNKVTEKGKDVELRCDPISGHTALYWYRQSLGQGLEFLIYFQGNSAPDKSGLPSDRFSAERTGGSVSTLTIQRTQQEDSAVYLCASSSGRGRLRTDTQYFGPGTRLTVL.

This clone occurred a few times. Additional DNA sequences in this sample encode the identical CDR3. The chain recombines TRBV7-2 with TRBJ2-6; D unresolved. The CDR3 sequence is 15 residues long. Germline V gene lookup returns CDR1 SGHTA and CDR2 FQGNSA. Trimming removed 1 base from V and 1 base from J, with 5 bases in between. CDR3 sequence reads: CASSLVSSGANVLTF. In DNA, the CDR3 is TGTGCCAGCAGCTTAGTTAGTTCTGGGGCCAACGTCCTGACTTTC. Using reference TRBV7-2 and TRBJ2-6 for the parts outside the CDR3, the full variable domain is GAGVSQSPSNKVTEKGKDVELRCDPISGHTALYWYRQSLGQGLEFLIYFQGNSAPDKSGLPSDRFSAERTGGSVSTLTIQRTQQEDSAVYLCASSLVSSGANVLTFGAGSRLTVL.

CDR3 sequence reads: CASSQDHGGSPLHF. In DNA, the CDR3 is TGCGCCAGCAGCCAAGATCATGGCGGCTCACCCCTCCACTTT. This chain connects TRBV4-3 to TRBJ1-6; D is unresolved. The CDR3 has 14 residues. With 0 bases removed from V and 10 bases from J, the gap between germline ends came to 10 bases. CDR1 LGHNA and CDR2 YSLEER come from the germline V gene.

This clone showed up just a few times. The CDR3 sequence: CASSRLAGASSYEQYF. The CDR3 bases are TGTGCCAGCAGCCGACTAGCGGGGGCTAGCTCCTACGAGCAGTACTTC. J is TRBJ2-7 and V is TRBV11-2, with 12 bases matching TRBD2. Germline V gene lookup returns CDR1 SGHAT and CDR2 FQNNGV. With 5 bases clipped from V and 0 bases from J, the junction kept 5 bases outside the gene matches. There are 16 residues in the CDR3.

V usage is TRBV5-1 and J usage is TRBJ2-2; D possibly corresponds to TRBD1 (5 bases). The CDR3 has 17 residues. Germline V gene sequence: CDR1 SGHRS, CDR2 YFSETQ. Trimming removed 0 bases from V and 4 bases from J, with 16 bases in between. CDR3 loop: CASSLALPQGTTGELFF. In DNA form, the CDR3 reads TGCGCCAGCAGCTTGGCCTTACCGCAGGGAACCACCGGGGAGCTGTTTTTT.

Only a few counts were recorded for this clone. This chain connects TRBV29-1 to TRBJ2-2, with D possibly being TRBD2 (6 bases). CDR1 and CDR2 from the germline V gene are SQVTM and ANQGSEA. The CDR3 loop spans 15 amino acids. Trimming cost V 2 bases and J 2 bases, with 12 bases left between them. The CDR3 reads CSVELAVPNTGELFF. CDR3 coding DNA: TGCAGCGTTGAATTAGCGGTCCCAAACACCGGGGAGCTGTTTTTT.

The gene calls are TRBV7-2 and TRBJ2-5; D is ambiguous. Trimming pared 5 bases from V and 2 bases from J, leaving 9 bases between. The CDR3 is 13 residues long. CDR1 is SGHTA, CDR2 FQGNSA, per germline. The CDR3, as DNA: TGTGCCAGCAGCCCCAACAGACAAGAGACCCAGTACTTC. Translation: CASSPNRQETQYF.

The gene calls are TRBV9 and TRBJ1-5, with TRBD1 as a possible D gene (6 bases). This CDR3 is built from 16 residues. Germline CDR1 and CDR2: SGDLS and YYNGEE. Trimming took off 3 bases at V and 4 bases at J, with 17 bases between the two ends. The CDR3 loop is CASSGGPGDQNQPQHF. The CDR3 DNA reads TGTGCCAGCAGCGGGGGCCCAGGGGATCAGAATCAGCCCCAGCATTTT.

This chain connects TRBV4-3 to TRBJ2-7; D perhaps matches TRBD2 (5 bases). This CDR3 comprises 15 residues. V gave up 1 base and J gave up 3 bases, with 13 bases separating them. CDR1 is LGHNA and CDR2 is YSLEER in the germline V gene. The CDR3 DNA sequence: TGCGCCAGCAGCCAAGTTACTAGACGAGGCTACGAGCAGTACTTC. Encoded protein: CASSQVTRRGYEQYF.

This clone was observed a handful of times. The V gene is TRBV28, the J gene TRBJ2-7; 11 nucleotides match TRBD1. The CDR3 contains 15 residues. V gave up 8 bases and J gave up 3 bases; unmatched junction bases: 9. Germline V lookup: CDR1 MDHEN, CDR2 SYDVKM. The CDR3 region has the DNA TGTGCCAGCCGCTCTCCGGGACAGGGGGGCTACGAGCAGTACTTC. It encodes CASRSPGQGGYEQYF.

This chain uses TRBV21-1 with TRBJ1-6; TRBD1, the D gene given by the table, was not confirmed from the DNA. TRBV21-1 is deemed a pseudogene. The CDR3 totals 15 residues. The CDR3 sequence: CASRTRDRVNSPLHF. The DNA for the CDR3 is TGTGCCAGCAGGACGAGGGACAGGGTGAATTCACCCCTCCACTTT.

This clone showed up just a few times. The chain carries TRBV4-3 and TRBJ2-5; TRBD2 aligns across 10 bases. The ends lost 3 bases at V and 5 bases at J; junction bases unmatched: 0. Germline CDR1 reads LGHNA; CDR2 reads YSLEER. The CDR3 sequence is 13 residues long. CDR3 region: CASSQGLAETQYF. CDR3 bases: TGCGCCAGCAGCCAGGGACTAGCGGAGACCCAGTACTTC.

Only a few counts were recorded for this clone. This rearrangement joins TRBV2 to TRBJ2-7; 8 nucleotides align to TRBD1. Trimming took 8 bases from V and 5 from J; bases not matched to a gene: 5. Germline loops: CDR1 SNHLY, CDR2 FYNNEI. This CDR3 has 12 amino acids. CDR3 sequence: CASGRTGNEQYF. In DNA form, the CDR3 reads TGTGCCAGCGGAAGGACAGGGAACGAGCAGTACTTC.

The sample holds a few counts of this clone. The CDR3 sequence is CASSQTGRETQYF. As DNA, the CDR3 is TGTGCCAGCAGCCAGACAGGGAGGGAGACCCAGTACTTC. This sequence joins TRBV27 and TRBJ2-5; maybe TRBD1 (7 bases). The CDR3 extends over 13 amino acids. Per germline, CDR1 MNHEY and CDR2 SMNVEV (reference sequence). Trimming pared 6 bases from V and 5 bases from J, leaving 13 bases between.

The table lists this clone with a few counts. The J gene is TRBJ1-4, the V gene TRBV7-2; 7 positions match TRBD1. Germline trimming cut 5 bases from V and 10 bases from J; bases unmatched to any gene: 13. The CDR3 covers 15 residues. Per the germline V gene, CDR1 is SGHTA and CDR2 is FQGNSA. CDR3 region: CASSEIPAGGGKLFF. The DNA for the CDR3 is TGTGCCAGCAGCGAGATACCGGCAGGGGGAGGAAAACTGTTTTTT. Looking up the rest from reference TRBV7-2 and TRBJ1-4 gives the full variable domain: GAGVSQSPSNKVTEKGKDVELRCDPISGHTALYWYRQSLGQGLEFLIYFQGNSAPDKSGLPSDRFSAERTGGSVSTLTIQRTQQEDSAVYLCASSEIPAGGGKLFFGSGTQLSVL.

The chain joins TRBV6-1 to TRBJ1-1; possible D gene TRBD1, 5 bases. The V gene's germline CDR1 is MNHNS and CDR2 SASEGT. Trimming took off 7 bases at V and 2 bases at J, with 11 bases between the two ends. CDR3 length: 13 amino acids. In nucleotides, the CDR3 is TGTGCCAGCACACAGCAGGGAAACACTGAAGCTTTCTTT. It encodes CASTQQGNTEAFF.

This rearrangement joins TRBV28 to TRBJ2-7, with unresolved D. This CDR3 is 12 amino acids long. Looked up from germline, CDR1 is MDHEN and CDR2 is SYDVKM. Trimming left V 1 base short and J 5 bases short, with 6 bases between. The chain's CDR3 is CASSLLPDEQYF. For the CDR3, the DNA is TGTGCCAGCAGTTTATTACCGGACGAGCAGTACTTC.